These 27 T cell receptor beta chains share one sample of origin, sequenced in a study of graft-versus-host responses after intestinal transplantation. Sequenced by immunoSEQ multiplex PCR; TCRdb stores in-frame clones only, minus some. The sample contains over 65,000 clones, about nine tenths of which appear only once. The specimen comprised PBMCs, sampled 98 days after intestinal transplantation. All receptors derive from a human patient who received an intestinal transplant, so some T cells may come from the graft donor.

V gene TRBV5-1 combines with J gene TRBJ2-5, with 12 bases matching TRBD2. CDR1 is SGHRS, CDR2 YFSETQ, per germline. This CDR3 region has 16 residues. J lost 4 bases, V lost 4 bases, and 8 bases had no gene match. The CDR3, as DNA: TGCGCCAGCAGCCCCAGACTAGCGGGAGCTGGAGAGACCCAGTACTTC. Its protein is CASSPRLAGAGETQYF.

The V and J genes are TRBV28 and TRBJ2-3; 14 bases are a match to TRBD2. The V segment lost 4 bases and the J segment 4 bases; nucleotides outside the gene matches: 16. CDR1 is MDHEN and CDR2 is SYDVKM in the germline V gene. The CDR3 runs 20 residues. CDR3 sequence reads: CASSSERLAGGPMGPDTQYF. In nucleotides, the CDR3 is TGTGCCAGCAGTTCAGAACGACTAGCGGGAGGGCCGATGGGGCCAGATACGCAGTATTTT.

This sequence joins TRBV14 and TRBJ1-1; D ambiguous. Trimming stripped 1 base from V and 9 bases from J, with 6 bases between. Germline V gene lookup returns CDR1 SGHDN and CDR2 FVKESK. The CDR3 length is 11 residues. The CDR3 is CASSQGVKAFF. The CDR3 region has the DNA TGTGCCAGCAGCCAAGGGGTAAAAGCTTTCTTT.

The chain combines TRBV7-2 with TRBJ2-1; a weak D match, TRBD2 (6 bases). This CDR3 spans 14 amino acids. CDR1 and CDR2 (germline): SGHTA, FQGNSA. V was pared by 5 bases and J by 3 bases, with 11 bases between. CDR3 loop: CASSLGGGYNEQFF. The CDR3, as DNA: TGTGCCAGCAGCCTTGGGGGAGGCTACAATGAGCAGTTCTTC. Filled out from reference TRBV7-2 and TRBJ2-1, the complete variable domain reads GAGVSQSPSNKVTEKGKDVELRCDPISGHTALYWYRQSLGQGLEFLIYFQGNSAPDKSGLPSDRFSAERTGGSVSTLTIQRTQQEDSAVYLCASSLGGGYNEQFFGPGTRLTVL.

The chain employs TRBV12-5 and TRBJ2-5; 11 positions agree with TRBD2. The CDR3 extends over 16 amino acids. J was trimmed by 4 bases and V by 0 bases; bases with no gene match: 4. Germline V gene data show CDR1 as LGHNT and CDR2 as FRNRAP. CDR3 in amino acids: CASGLVGLAGGETQYF. CDR3 bases: TGTGCTAGTGGTTTGGTTGGGCTAGCGGGGGGAGAGACCCAGTACTTC.

This chain links TRBV29-1 with TRBJ2-2; no reliable D call. Germline assignment: CDR1 SQVTM and CDR2 ANQGSEA. This CDR3 region has 13 residues. Trimming left V 0 bases short and J 4 bases short, with 6 bases between. CDR3 DNA sequence: TGCAGCGTTGAAGATAAAGGCACCGGGGAGCTGTTTTTT. Amino acids: CSVEDKGTGELFF.

The V and J genes are TRBV28 and TRBJ2-1, with 9 nucleotides matching TRBD2. J was trimmed by 16 bases and V by 9 bases; bases with no gene match: 10. The germline V gene encodes CDR1 MDHEN and CDR2 SYDVKM. The CDR3 runs to 11 residues. CDR3 sequence: CASIGLGLAFF. The CDR3 DNA reads TGTGCCAGTATTGGCTTGGGACTAGCATTCTTC.

The chain is built from TRBV6-6 and TRBJ1-1; TRBD1 matches at 7 bases. After removal of 5 bases from V and 1 base from J, the junction contained 4 bases not matched to a gene. The CDR3 sequence is 14 residues long. The germline gives CDR1 MNHNY, CDR2 SVGAGI (reference sequence). Here the CDR3 reads CASSLGQQNTEAFF. CDR3 DNA: TGTGCCAGCAGTCTGGGACAGCAGAACACTGAAGCTTTCTTT.

J is TRBJ2-7 and V is TRBV6-5; TRBD2 matches 13 bases. CDR3 length: 13 residues. Germline V CDR1 and CDR2: MNHEY, SVGAGI. J was trimmed by 6 bases and V by 8 bases; bases with no gene match: 4. In nucleotides, the CDR3 is TGTGCCAGCGCGGGACTAGCGGGAACCGAGCAGTACTTC. As protein: CASAGLAGTEQYF.

V gene TRBV6-1 combines with J gene TRBJ1-1; D uncertain. The germline V gene encodes CDR1 MNHNS and CDR2 SASEGT. The length of the CDR3 is 16 residues. The V and J ends lost 3 bases and 1 base respectively, with 15 bases between them. The CDR3 region has the DNA TGTGCCAGCAGTGACCTCCCTGCTACAGAGAACACTGAAGCTTTCTTT. Translation: CASSDLPATENTEAFF.

The rearrangement uses TRBV5-1 and TRBJ1-4, with 11 bases matching TRBD1. V trimming: 4 bases; J trimming: 2 bases; junction bases outside the gene matches: 4. This CDR3 is built from 16 residues. Looked up from germline, CDR1 is SGHRS and CDR2 is YFSETQ. CDR3 sequence (DNA): TGCGCCAGCAGCCCAGGACAGGGGGCGACTAATGAAAAACTGTTTTTT. Protein: CASSPGQGATNEKLFF.

The genes are TRBV29-1 and TRBJ2-7, with D possibly being TRBD2 (6 bases). Germline V lookup: CDR1 SQVTM, CDR2 ANQGSEA. This CDR3 is 16 amino acids long. V lost 4 bases, J lost 4 bases, and 23 bases lay in between. Here the CDR3 DNA reads TGCAGCGTTGTCTTGGGCGACCCGGGGGTAACGTACGAGCAGTACTTC. It codes for CSVVLGDPGVTYEQYF.

V is TRBV4-1 and J is TRBJ1-1; D is uncertain. The length of the CDR3 is 15 residues. Germline CDR1 is MGHRA and CDR2 is YSYEKL. V was shortened by 0 bases and J by 2 bases, with 10 bases between the two germline ends. Written as DNA, the CDR3 is TGCGCCAGCAGCCAAGATCCACAGCTCAACACTGAAGCTTTCTTT. This sequence encodes CASSQDPQLNTEAFF.

This chain's CDR3 is CASSFGQGDADTQYF. For the CDR3, the DNA is TGTGCCAGCAGTTTCGGACAGGGAGATGCAGATACGCAGTATTTT. This chain links TRBV7-9 with TRBJ2-3; 8 bases match TRBD1. The CDR3 consists of 15 residues. Looked up from germline, CDR1 is SEHNR and CDR2 is FQNEAQ (reference sequence). V shed 6 bases and J 4 bases; nucleotides not matched to a gene: 9.

This clone has just a few counts. The chain recombines TRBV10-3 with TRBJ2-1; 8 bases line up with TRBD1. Germline loops: CDR1 ENHRY, CDR2 SYGVKD. The ends lost 5 bases at V and 6 bases at J; junction bases unmatched: 0. This CDR3 has 12 residues. For the CDR3, the DNA is TGTGCCATCAGTACAGGGGGCAATGAGCAGTTCTTC. Translating it yields CAISTGGNEQFF.

The chain uses TRBV23-1 and TRBJ2-1, with 12 bases fitting TRBD2. TRBV23-1 is assigned to the ORF class and has an uncertain function. The junction had 12 bases not matched to a gene; V was cut back by 2 bases and J by 7 bases. The CDR3 covers 18 residues. The CDR3 is CASSQRRLAGEDENEQFF. The DNA for the CDR3 is TGCGCCAGCAGTCAAAGGAGACTAGCGGGGGAGGATGAAAATGAGCAGTTCTTC.

The chain carries TRBV30 and TRBJ1-2; D remains ambiguous. Trimming pared 2 bases from V and 5 bases from J, leaving 6 bases between. Germline values: CDR1 GTSNPN, CDR2 SVGIG (reference sequence). The length of the CDR3 is 11 residues. CDR3 sequence (DNA): TGTGCCTGGAGTTTTAGGTATGGCTACACCTTC. Translated, it gives CAWSFRYGYTF.

This clone appeared a single time. The gene calls are TRBV6-5 and TRBJ2-1; TRBD2 matches at 10 bases. Germline loops: CDR1 MNHEY, CDR2 SVGAGI. The CDR3 runs 15 residues. J was trimmed by 1 base and V by 5 bases; bases with no gene match: 2. DNA for the CDR3: TGTGCCAGCAGTGGGGGACTAGCGTCCTACAATGAGCAGTTCTTC. Its translation: CASSGGLASYNEQFF.

The V gene is TRBV6-1, the J gene TRBJ1-5; possibly TRBD1 for D (6 bases). V was pared by 4 bases and J by 6 bases, with 16 bases between. CDR1 MNHNS and CDR2 SASEGT come from the germline V gene. The length of the CDR3 is 15 residues. CDR3 sequence: CASSGFGRGSQPQHF. CDR3 DNA sequence: TGTGCCAGCAGTGGATTCGGCAGGGGCAGTCAGCCCCAGCATTTT.

The chain employs TRBV5-4 and TRBJ2-7; 7 bases fit TRBD1. Germline V CDR1 and CDR2: SGHNT, YYREEE (reference sequence). J lost 0 bases, V lost 0 bases, and 6 bases had no gene match. This CDR3 contains 16 residues. CDR3 protein: CASSLGQGPFSYEQYF. The CDR3 nucleotides read TGTGCCAGCAGCTTGGGACAGGGTCCTTTCTCCTACGAGCAGTACTTC.

This clone came up once. The chain recombines TRBV2 with TRBJ2-2; D remains unclear. The CDR3 is 15 amino acids. V dropped 5 bases and J dropped 6 bases, with 16 bases sitting between them. Germline CDR1 SNHLY, CDR2 FYNNEI. The CDR3 sequence is CASSPDGNGAGELFF. As DNA, the CDR3 is TGTGCCAGCAGTCCCGATGGAAATGGGGCCGGGGAGCTGTTTTTT.

The genes are TRBV9 and TRBJ2-7, with 7 bases aligning to TRBD1. Unmatched junction bases numbered 4, after V lost 0 bases and J lost 1 base. CDR1 and CDR2 from the germline V gene are SGDLS and YYNGEE. The CDR3 extends over 15 amino acids. CDR3 residues: CASSVGQGRSYEQYF. The CDR3 DNA is TGTGCCAGCAGCGTAGGACAGGGACGGTCCTACGAGCAGTACTTC.

The chain joins TRBV2 to TRBJ2-7; D remains unclear. CDR1 and CDR2 (germline): SNHLY, FYNNEI. Trimming stripped 3 bases from V and 0 bases from J, with 9 bases between. The CDR3 covers 14 residues. In nucleotides, the CDR3 is TGTGCCAGCAGTGAGGATGGCTTCTCCTACGAGCAGTACTTC. Protein sequence: CASSEDGFSYEQYF.

J is TRBJ2-3 and V is TRBV7-9; D possibly corresponds to TRBD1 (6 bases). V was shortened by 3 bases and J by 2 bases, with 15 bases between the two germline ends. CDR3 size: 16 residues. The V gene's germline CDR1 is SEHNR and CDR2 FQNEAQ (reference sequence). The CDR3 region is CASSFTQGNHTDTQYF. The CDR3 DNA sequence: TGTGCCAGCAGCTTTACGCAGGGGAATCACACAGATACGCAGTATTTT.

This clone was detected once. This chain connects TRBV5-1 to TRBJ1-5; D is ambiguous. This CDR3 region has 15 residues. Germline assignment: CDR1 SGHRS and CDR2 YFSETQ. V lost 1 base to trimming and J lost 3 bases, with 11 bases between them. The CDR3 spells CASSLSGILNQPQHF. The CDR3 nucleotides are TGCGCCAGCAGCTTGTCCGGGATCCTCAATCAGCCCCAGCATTTT.

The chain uses TRBV14 and TRBJ1-3; no clear D. Trimming removed 3 bases at V and 15 bases at J, with 15 bases between. CDR3 length: 12 residues. The V gene's germline CDR1 is SGHDN and CDR2 FVKESK. The CDR3: CASSQQWTGKYF. CDR3 nucleotide sequence: TGTGCCAGCAGCCAGCAGTGGACGGGGAAATATTTT.

CDR3 sequence: CASSYSGTGRGNEQFF. Here the CDR3 DNA reads TGTGCCAGCAGTTACTCGGGGACAGGGAGGGGCAATGAGCAGTTCTTC. This chain joins TRBV6-6 and TRBJ2-1, with 9 bases that match TRBD1. The CDR3 runs 16 residues. Germline V gives CDR1 MNHNY, CDR2 SVGAGI (reference sequence). V lost 0 bases, J lost 6 bases, and 6 bases stayed unmatched.